What follows is one TCR beta chain and its context. Its antigen is as yet unknown. The data were taken from a study of cytomegalovirus exposure and HLA in healthy donors. The PCR ran on 60 Vbeta and 13 Jbeta primers. Method: immunoSEQ multiplex PCR; TCRdb's copy keeps in-frame clones and lacks some. Of more than 110,000 clones listed, about three quarters are singletons. In germline, CDR1 is MNHEY, CDR2 SMNVEV (reference sequence). V shed 3 bases and J shed 8 bases, with 17 bases lying between them. The CDR3 is made up of 16 amino acids. Study-level results: Rare TCR sequences dominated, though some public TCRs recurred in many donors. More clonal expansion characterized HLA-associated TCR beta chains than equally common others in a later analysis.

The sequenced sample was PBMCs. The chain employs TRBV27 and TRBJ1-6, with D uncertain. The TCR comes from a man between 18 and 35 years old in good health and CMV-seronegative. The CDR3 loop is CASSFQMGLPDSPLHF. The CDR3 DNA is TGTGCCAGCAGTTTCCAGATGGGCCTTCCCGATTCACCCCTCCACTTT.